These T cell receptor beta chains were read from a single sample in a study of shared clonotypes between healthy human individuals. Generated by immunoSEQ multiplex PCR, the TCRdb table keeps only in-frame clones and is missing some. The sample carries about 730,000 clones, just under 75% recorded once. The specimen sequenced was memory CD4+ T cells sorted from blood. All receptors derive from a woman in her thirties in good health. Each CDR3 is given with its conserved first and last residue. The D gene is left open where the match is weak. Clone size is stated in some rows and not others, as once, few, many or a class when expanded.

d_gene,len,v_gene,abundance,j_gene,CDR3nt,CDR3aa
TRBD2,16,TRBV4-2,NA,TRBJ2-3,TGTGCCAGCAGCCAAGCGGCTAGCGGGAGTGGAGATACGCAGTATTTT,CASSQAASGSGDTQYF
NA,16,TRBV4-2,NA,TRBJ2-7,TGTGCCAGCAGCCCCCAGTACCAGCGGAGATCCTACGAGCAGTACTTC,CASSPQYQRRSYEQYF
NA,13,TRBV6-1,NA,TRBJ1-2,TGTGCCAGCAGTGCGCAGGGTGGCTATGGCTACACCTTC,CASSAQGGYGYTF
NA,17,TRBV28,few,TRBJ2-1,TGTGCCAGCAGTTATACCGGGAGACCCCACCTCCGGGGTGAGCAGTTCTTC,CASSYTGRPHLRGEQFF
TRBD1,12,TRBV27,NA,TRBJ2-7,TGTGCCAGCAGTGACAGGGCTTACGAGCAGTACTTC,CASSDRAYEQYF
NA,16,TRBV19,NA,TRBJ2-3,TGTGCCAGTAGTATGGATCCAGCGGGCAGCACAGATACGCAGTATTTT,CASSMDPAGSTDTQYF
TRBD1,18,TRBV18,few,TRBJ2-7,TGTGCCAGCTCACCACCTTCTTGGACAGGGGGCCAAGTCTACGAGCAGTACTTC,CASSPPSWTGGQVYEQYF
NA,11,TRBV19,NA,TRBJ2-1,TGTGCCAGTAGTAACCGCAATGAGCAGTTCTTC,CASSNRNEQFF
NA,12,TRBV29-1,few,TRBJ2-1,TGCAGCGTCTCTAGCGACAACAATGAGCAGTTCTTC,CSVSSDNNEQFF
TRBD1,15,TRBV19,NA,TRBJ2-7,TGTGCCAGTAGGGCCTTTTCAGGGGGCTCCTACGAGCAGTACTTC,CASRAFSGGSYEQYF
NA,13,TRBV5-1,few,TRBJ2-2,TGCGCCAGCAGCCTTCAGGGCGCCGGGGAGCTGTTTTTT,CASSLQGAGELFF
TRBD2,17,TRBV11-2,NA,TRBJ2-1,TGTGCCAGCAGCTCGAACGGCGGGAGGGGGTTCAGTAGTGAGCAGTTCTTC,CASSSNGGRGFSSEQFF
NA,15,TRBV4-1,NA,TRBJ2-2,TGCGCCAGCAGCCAAGGCCTTATGAAGCCCGGGGAGCTGTTTTTT,CASSQGLMKPGELFF
NA,14,TRBV28,many,TRBJ1-4,TGTGCCAGCAGTACTCCGACGGGAAATGAAAAACTGTTTTTT,CASSTPTGNEKLFF
NA,16,TRBV18,NA,TRBJ1-1,TGTGCCAGCTCACCACTCGAGGCTACGAGGAACACTGAAGCTTTCTTT,CASSPLEATRNTEAFF
NA,15,TRBV19,once,TRBJ2-2,TGTGCCAGTAGTACCCAGGGACGGATCACCGGGGAGCTGTTTTTT,CASSTQGRITGELFF
TRBD1,14,TRBV19,once,TRBJ2-4,TGTGCCAGTAGTATCCAGGGGGAATTAAACATTCAGTACTTC,CASSIQGELNIQYF
TRBD2,15,TRBV10-2,NA,TRBJ2-1,TGCGCCAGCAGTGAGAACAGCGGGGGTTACAATGAGCAGTTCTTC,CASSENSGGYNEQFF
NA,14,TRBV28,NA,TRBJ1-5,TGTGCCAGCAGTTTAGGCAGTATTAATCAGCCCCAGCATTTT,CASSLGSINQPQHF
NA,14,TRBV6-1,NA,TRBJ1-1,TGTGCCAGCAGTCCCCGGGACAAAAGCACTGAAGCTTTCTTT,CASSPRDKSTEAFF
NA,12,TRBV18,few,TRBJ2-3,TGTGCCAGCTCACCAGGCCCAGATACGCAGTATTTT,CASSPGPDTQYF
TRBD1,13,TRBV9,NA,TRBJ1-2,TGTGCCAGCAGGACGGGGACAGGGGAAGGCTACACCTTC,CASRTGTGEGYTF
NA,12,TRBV5-4,NA,TRBJ2-3,TGTGCCAGCAGCTTTCGGTCAGATACGCAGTATTTT,CASSFRSDTQYF
NA,14,TRBV28,NA,TRBJ2-7,TGTGCCAGCAGTTTAAACACATTGCCCTACGAGCAGTACTTC,CASSLNTLPYEQYF
NA,14,TRBV6-6,NA,TRBJ1-5,TGTGCCAGCAGAATGACCAGGGTAGATCAGCCCCAGCATTTT,CASRMTRVDQPQHF
NA,12,TRBV7-9,NA,TRBJ1-2,TGTGCCAGCAGCTTTCTGGACACTGGCTACACCTTC,CASSFLDTGYTF
TRBD1,13,TRBV28,NA,TRBJ2-7,TGTGCCAGCATTTCGGGACAGGGGGGTGAGCAGTACTTC,CASISGQGGEQYF
NA,12,TRBV11-2,NA,TRBJ2-7,TGTGCTATGGGCCCGGCCTCCTACGAGCAGTACTTC,CAMGPASYEQYF
NA,13,TRBV5-8,NA,TRBJ1-5,TGTGCCAGCAGCTCTCAATATAATCAGCCCCAGCATTTT,CASSSQYNQPQHF
NA,15,TRBV6-5,few,TRBJ2-2,TGTGCCAGCAGTACCCAACAGGGTTCGGCCGGGGAGCTGTTTTTT,CASSTQQGSAGELFF
NA,11,TRBV20-1,NA,TRBJ1-1,TGCAGTGCTCGCACTCCCCGTGAGGCTTTCTTT,CSARTPREAFF
NA,16,TRBV18,NA,TRBJ1-5,TGTGCCAGCTCACCACTAGGACCCAGGGCCAATCAGCCCCAGCATTTT,CASSPLGPRANQPQHF
TRBD2,14,TRBV5-4,NA,TRBJ2-3,TGTGCCAGCAGCCGGACTAGCGGCACAGATACGCAGTATTTT,CASSRTSGTDTQYF